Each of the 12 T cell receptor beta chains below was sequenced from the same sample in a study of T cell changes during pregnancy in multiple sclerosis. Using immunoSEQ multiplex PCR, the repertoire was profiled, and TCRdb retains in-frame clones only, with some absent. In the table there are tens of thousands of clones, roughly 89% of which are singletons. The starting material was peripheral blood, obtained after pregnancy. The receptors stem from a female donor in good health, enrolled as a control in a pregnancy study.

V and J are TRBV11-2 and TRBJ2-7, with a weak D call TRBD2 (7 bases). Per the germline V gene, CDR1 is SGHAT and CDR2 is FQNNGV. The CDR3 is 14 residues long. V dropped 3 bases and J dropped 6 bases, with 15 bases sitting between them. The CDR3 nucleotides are TGTGCCAGCAGCTTTCGGCGCGGGGGCTCCGAGCAGTACTTC. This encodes CASSFRRGGSEQYF.

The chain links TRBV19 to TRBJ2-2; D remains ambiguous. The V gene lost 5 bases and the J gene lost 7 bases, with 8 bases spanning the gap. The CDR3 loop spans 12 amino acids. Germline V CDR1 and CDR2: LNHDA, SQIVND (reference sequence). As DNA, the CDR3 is TGTGCCAGTAGTGAGGTCCGCGGGGAGCTGTTTTTT. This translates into CASSEVRGELFF. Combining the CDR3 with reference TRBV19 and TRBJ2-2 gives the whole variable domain DGGITQSPKYLFRKEGQNVTLSCEQNLNHDAMYWYRQDPGQGLRLIYYSQIVNDFQKGDIAEGYSVSREKKESFPLTVTSAQKNPTAFYLCASSEVRGELFFGEGSRLTVL.

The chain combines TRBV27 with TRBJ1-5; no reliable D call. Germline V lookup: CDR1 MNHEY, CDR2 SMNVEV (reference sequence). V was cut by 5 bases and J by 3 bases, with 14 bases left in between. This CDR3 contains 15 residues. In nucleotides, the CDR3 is TGTGCCAGCAGTAGGACTGTTGGGTCCAATCAGCCCCAGCATTTT. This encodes CASSRTVGSNQPQHF.

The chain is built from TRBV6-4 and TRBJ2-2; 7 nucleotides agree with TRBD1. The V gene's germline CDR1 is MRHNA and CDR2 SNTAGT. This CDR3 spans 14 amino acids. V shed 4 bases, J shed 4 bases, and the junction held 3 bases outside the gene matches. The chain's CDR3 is CASSGQGGTGELFF. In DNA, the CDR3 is TGTGCCAGCAGTGGACAGGGTGGCACCGGGGAGCTGTTTTTT.

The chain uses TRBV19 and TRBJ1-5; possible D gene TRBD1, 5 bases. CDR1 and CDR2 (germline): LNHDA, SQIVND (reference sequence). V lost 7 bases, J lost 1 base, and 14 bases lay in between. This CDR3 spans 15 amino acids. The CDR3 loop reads CASKKPGLSNQPQHF. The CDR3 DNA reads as TGTGCCAGTAAGAAACCGGGACTAAGCAATCAGCCCCAGCATTTT.

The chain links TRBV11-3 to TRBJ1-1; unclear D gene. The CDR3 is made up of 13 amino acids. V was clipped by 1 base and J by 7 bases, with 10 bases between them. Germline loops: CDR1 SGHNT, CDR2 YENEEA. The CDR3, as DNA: TGTGCCAGCAGCTTAGGGAGCGGGATTGAAGCTTTCTTT. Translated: CASSLGSGIEAFF.

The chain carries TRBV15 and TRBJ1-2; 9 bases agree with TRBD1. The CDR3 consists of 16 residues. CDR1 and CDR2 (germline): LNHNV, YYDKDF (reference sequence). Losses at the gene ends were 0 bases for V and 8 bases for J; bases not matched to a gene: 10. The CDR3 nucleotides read TGTGCCACCAGCAGAGATTTGGGGGGGACAGGGCAAGGCTACACCTTC. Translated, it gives CATSRDLGGTGQGYTF.

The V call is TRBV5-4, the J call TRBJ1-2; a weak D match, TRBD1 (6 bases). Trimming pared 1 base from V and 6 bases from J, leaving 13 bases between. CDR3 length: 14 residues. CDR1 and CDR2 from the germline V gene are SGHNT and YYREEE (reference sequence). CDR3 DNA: TGTGCCAGCAGCTTGACAGGGTTTAAGGATGGCTACACCTTC. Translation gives CASSLTGFKDGYTF.

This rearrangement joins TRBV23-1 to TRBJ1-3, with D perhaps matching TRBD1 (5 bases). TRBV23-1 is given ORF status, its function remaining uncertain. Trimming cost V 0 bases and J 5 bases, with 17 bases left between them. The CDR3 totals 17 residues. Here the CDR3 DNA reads TGCGCCAGCAGTCAATCCAAAACGGGGGTTAATAGAAACACCATATATTTT. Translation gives CASSQSKTGVNRNTIYF.

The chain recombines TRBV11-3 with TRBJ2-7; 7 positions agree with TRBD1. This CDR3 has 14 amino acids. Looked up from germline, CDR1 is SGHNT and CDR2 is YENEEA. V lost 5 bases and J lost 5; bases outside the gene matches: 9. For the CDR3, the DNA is TGTGCCAGCAGCCTGACAGGGTCATTGGACGAGCAGTACTTC. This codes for CASSLTGSLDEQYF.

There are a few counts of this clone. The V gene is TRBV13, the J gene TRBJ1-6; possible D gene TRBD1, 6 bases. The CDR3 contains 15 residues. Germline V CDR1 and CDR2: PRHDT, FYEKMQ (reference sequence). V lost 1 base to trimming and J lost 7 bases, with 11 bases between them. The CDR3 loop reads CASSLETGINSPLHF. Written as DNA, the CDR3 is TGTGCCAGCAGCTTAGAAACAGGGATCAATTCACCCCTCCACTTT.

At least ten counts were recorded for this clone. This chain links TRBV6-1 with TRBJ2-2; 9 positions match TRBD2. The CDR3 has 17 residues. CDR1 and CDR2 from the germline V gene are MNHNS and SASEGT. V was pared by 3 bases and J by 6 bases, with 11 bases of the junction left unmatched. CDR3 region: CASSDFRASGVPGELFF. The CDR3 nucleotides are TGTGCCAGCAGTGATTTTAGGGCTAGCGGGGTGCCCGGGGAGCTGTTTTTT.